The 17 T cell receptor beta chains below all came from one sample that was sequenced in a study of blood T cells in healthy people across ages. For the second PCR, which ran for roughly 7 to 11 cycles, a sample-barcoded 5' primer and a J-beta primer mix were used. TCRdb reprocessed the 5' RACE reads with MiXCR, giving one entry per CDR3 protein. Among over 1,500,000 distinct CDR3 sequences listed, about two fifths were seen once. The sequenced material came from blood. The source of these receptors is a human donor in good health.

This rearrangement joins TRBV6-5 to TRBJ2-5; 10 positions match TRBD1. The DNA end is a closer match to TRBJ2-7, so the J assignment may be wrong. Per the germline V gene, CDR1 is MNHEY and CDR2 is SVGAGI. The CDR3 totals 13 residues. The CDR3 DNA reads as TGTGCCAGCCGGGACAGGGGCTCTCACGAGCAGTACTTC. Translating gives CASRDRGSHEQYF.

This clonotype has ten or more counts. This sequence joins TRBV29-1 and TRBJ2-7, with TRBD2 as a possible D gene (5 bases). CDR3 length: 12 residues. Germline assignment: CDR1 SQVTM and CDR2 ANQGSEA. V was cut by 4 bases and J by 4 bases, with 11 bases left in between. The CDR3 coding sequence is TGCAGCGTTGCGAGGGATCGGTACGAGCAGTACTTC. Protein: CSVARDRYEQYF.

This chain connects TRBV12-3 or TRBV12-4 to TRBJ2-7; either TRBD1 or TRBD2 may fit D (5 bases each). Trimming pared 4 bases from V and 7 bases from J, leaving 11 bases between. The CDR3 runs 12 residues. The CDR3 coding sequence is TGTGCCAGCAGTTCGGGGACGAAGGAGCAGTACTTC. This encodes CASSSGTKEQYF.

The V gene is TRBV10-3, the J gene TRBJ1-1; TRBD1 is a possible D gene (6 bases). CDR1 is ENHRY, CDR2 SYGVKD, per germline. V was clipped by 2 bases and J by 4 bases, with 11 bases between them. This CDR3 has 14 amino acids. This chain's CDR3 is CAISETSGATEAFF. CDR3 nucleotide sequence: TGTGCCATCAGTGAGACTTCAGGGGCCACTGAAGCTTTCTTT.

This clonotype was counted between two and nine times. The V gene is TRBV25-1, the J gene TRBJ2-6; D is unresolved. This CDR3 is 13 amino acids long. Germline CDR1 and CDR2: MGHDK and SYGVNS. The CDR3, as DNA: TGTGCTACACAGAGCTCTGGGGCCAACGTCCTGACTTTC. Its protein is CATQSSGANVLTF.

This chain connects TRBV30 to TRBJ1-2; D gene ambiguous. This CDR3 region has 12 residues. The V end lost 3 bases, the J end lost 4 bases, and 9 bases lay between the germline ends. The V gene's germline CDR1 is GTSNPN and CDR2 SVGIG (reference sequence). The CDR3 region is CAWRGGAYGYTF. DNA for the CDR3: TGTGCCTGGAGGGGAGGTGCCTATGGCTACACCTTC.

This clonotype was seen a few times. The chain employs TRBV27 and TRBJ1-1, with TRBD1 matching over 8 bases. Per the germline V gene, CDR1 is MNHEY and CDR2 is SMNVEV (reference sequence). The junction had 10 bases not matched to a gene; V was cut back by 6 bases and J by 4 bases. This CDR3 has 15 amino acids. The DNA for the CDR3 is TGTGCCAGCAGCACCTCCGGACAGGGTGGCACTGAAGCTTTCTTT. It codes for CASSTSGQGGTEAFF.

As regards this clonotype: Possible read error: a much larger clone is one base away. CDR3 sequence (DNA): TGTGCCAGCAGCTTAGTCAATCACCCCCAGCATTTT. This gives the protein CASSLVNHPQHF. V gene TRBV7-2 combines with J gene TRBJ1-5; no clear D gene. Germline assignment: CDR1 SGHTA and CDR2 FQGNSA. CDR3 length equals 12 residues.

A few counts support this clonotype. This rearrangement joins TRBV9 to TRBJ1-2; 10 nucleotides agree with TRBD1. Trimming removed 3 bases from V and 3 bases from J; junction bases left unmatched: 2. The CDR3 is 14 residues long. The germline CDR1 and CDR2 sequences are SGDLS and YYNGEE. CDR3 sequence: CASSEGQGYYGYTF. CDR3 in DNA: TGTGCCAGCAGCGAGGGACAGGGGTACTATGGCTACACCTTC.

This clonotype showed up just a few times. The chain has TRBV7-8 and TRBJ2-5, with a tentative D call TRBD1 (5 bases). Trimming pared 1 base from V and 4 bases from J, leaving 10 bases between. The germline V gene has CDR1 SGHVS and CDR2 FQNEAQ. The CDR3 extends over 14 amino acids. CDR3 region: CASSLVGAAETQYF. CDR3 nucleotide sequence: TGTGCCAGCAGCTTAGTTGGGGCGGCAGAGACCCAGTACTTC. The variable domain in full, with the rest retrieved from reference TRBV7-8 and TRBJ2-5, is GAGVSQSPRYKVAKRGQDVALRCDPISGHVSLFWYQQALGQGPEFLTYFQNEAQLDKSGLPSDRFFAERPEGSVSTLKIQRTQQEDSAVYLCASSLVGAAETQYFGPGTRLLVL.

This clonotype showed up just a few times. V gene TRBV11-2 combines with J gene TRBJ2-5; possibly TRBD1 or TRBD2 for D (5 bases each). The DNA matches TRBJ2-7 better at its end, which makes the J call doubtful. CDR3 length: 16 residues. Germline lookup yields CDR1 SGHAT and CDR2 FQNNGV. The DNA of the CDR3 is TGTGCCAGCAGCTTATTGGTCGGGACGGGGAGTTACGAGCAGTACTTC. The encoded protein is CASSLLVGTGSYEQYF.

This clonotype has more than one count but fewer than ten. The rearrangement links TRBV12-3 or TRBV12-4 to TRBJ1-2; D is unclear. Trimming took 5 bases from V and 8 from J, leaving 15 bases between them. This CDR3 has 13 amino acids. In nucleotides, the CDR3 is TGTGCCAGCAGTACCCTGGATCTTAGAGGCTACACCTTC. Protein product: CASSTLDLRGYTF.

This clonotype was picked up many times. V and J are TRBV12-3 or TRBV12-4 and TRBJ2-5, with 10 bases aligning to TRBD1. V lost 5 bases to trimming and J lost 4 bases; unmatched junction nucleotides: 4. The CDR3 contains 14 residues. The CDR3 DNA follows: TGTGCCAGCAGTCCGACAGGGGGCGGAGAGACCCAGTACTTC. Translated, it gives CASSPTGGGETQYF.

CDR3 protein: CASSPFNYEQYF. CDR3 nucleotide sequence: TGTGCCAGCAGCCCCTTCAACTACGAGCAGTACTTC. This chain links TRBV7-8 with TRBJ2-4; unclear D gene. The closer fit of TRBJ2-7 to the DNA end suggests the J call may be wrong. The CDR3 has 12 residues. Germline CDR1 SGHVS, CDR2 FQNEAQ.

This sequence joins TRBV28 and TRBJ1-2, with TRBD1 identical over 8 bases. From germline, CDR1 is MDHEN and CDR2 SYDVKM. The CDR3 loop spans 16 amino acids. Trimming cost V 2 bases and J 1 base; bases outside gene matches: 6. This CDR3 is CASSLAGDRNNYGYTF. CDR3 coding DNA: TGTGCCAGCAGTTTAGCGGGGGACAGGAATAACTATGGCTACACCTTC.

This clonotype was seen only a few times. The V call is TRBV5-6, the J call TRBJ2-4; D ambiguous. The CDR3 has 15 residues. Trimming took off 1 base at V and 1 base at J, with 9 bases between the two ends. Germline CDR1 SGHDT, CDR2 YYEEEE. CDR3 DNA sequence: TGTGCCAGCAGCTTGCCCAGCTCGGCCAAAAACATTCAGTACTTC. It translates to CASSLPSSAKNIQYF.

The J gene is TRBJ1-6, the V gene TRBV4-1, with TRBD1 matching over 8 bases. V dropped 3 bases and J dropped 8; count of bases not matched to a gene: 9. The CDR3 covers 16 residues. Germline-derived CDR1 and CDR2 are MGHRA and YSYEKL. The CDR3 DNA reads TGCGCCAGCAGCCAGGTCGCAGGGGGCAAGGATTCACCCCTCCACTTT. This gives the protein CASSQVAGGKDSPLHF.